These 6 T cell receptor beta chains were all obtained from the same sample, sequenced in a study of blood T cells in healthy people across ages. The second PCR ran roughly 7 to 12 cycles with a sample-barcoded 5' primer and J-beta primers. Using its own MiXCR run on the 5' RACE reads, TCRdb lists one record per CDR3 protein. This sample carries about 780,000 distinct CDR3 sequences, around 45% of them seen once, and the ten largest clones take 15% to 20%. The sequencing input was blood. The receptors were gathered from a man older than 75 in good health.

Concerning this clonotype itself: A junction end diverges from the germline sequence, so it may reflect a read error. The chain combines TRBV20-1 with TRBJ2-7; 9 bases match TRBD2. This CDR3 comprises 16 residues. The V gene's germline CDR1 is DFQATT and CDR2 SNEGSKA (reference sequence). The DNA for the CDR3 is TGCGGTGCTCCCCCGGGGGCGGGACTAGCATCCTACGAGCAGTACTTC. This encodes CGAPPGAGLASYEQYF.

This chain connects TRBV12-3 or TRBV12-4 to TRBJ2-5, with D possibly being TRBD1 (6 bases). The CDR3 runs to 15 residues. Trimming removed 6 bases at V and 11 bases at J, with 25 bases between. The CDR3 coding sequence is TGTGCCAGCAGCCTGGACAGAGCCCTATACAATGAGCAGTACTTC. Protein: CASSLDRALYNEQYF.

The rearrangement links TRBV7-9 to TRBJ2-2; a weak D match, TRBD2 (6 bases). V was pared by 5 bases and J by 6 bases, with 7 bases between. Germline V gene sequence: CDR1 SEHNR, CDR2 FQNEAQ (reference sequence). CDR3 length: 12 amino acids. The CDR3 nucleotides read TGTGCCAGCAGCCGGGAGTCCGGGGAGCTGTTTTTT. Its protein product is CASSRESGELFF.

The CDR3 DNA follows: TGCAGCGTTGGCGGCAGTCCGAACACCGGGGAGCTGTTTTTT. Translated, it gives CSVGGSPNTGELFF. The chain recombines TRBV29-1 with TRBJ2-2; D is ambiguous. V gave up 4 bases and J gave up 0 bases, with 9 bases separating them. CDR1 and CDR2 (germline): SQVTM, ANQGSEA. CDR3 length equals 14 residues.

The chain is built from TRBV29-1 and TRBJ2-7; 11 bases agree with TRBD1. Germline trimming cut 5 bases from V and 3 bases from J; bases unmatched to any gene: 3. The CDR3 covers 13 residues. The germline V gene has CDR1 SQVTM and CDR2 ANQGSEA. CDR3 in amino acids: CSVLGTGGYEQYF. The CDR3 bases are TGCAGCGTTCTCGGGACAGGGGGCTACGAGCAGTACTTC.

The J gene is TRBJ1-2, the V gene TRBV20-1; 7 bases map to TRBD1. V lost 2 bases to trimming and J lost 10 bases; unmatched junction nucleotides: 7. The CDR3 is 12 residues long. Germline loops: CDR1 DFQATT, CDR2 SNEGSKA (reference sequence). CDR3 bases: TGCAGTGCTAGAATCCGGGACAGCGACTACACCTTC. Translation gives CSARIRDSDYTF.